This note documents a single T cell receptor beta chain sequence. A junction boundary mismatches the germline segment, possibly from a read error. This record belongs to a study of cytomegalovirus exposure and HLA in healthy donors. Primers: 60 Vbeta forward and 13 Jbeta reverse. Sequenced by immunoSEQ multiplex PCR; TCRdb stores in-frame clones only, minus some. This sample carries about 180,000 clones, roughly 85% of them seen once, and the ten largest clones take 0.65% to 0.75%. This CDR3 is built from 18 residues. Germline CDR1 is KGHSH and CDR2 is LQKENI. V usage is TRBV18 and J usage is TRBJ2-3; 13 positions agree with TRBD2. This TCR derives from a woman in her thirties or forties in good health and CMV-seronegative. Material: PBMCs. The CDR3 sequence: CASSPLAGGPLGTDTQYF. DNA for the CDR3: TGTGCCAGCTCTCCACTAGCGGGAGGGCCATTGGGCACAGATACGCAGTATTTT.